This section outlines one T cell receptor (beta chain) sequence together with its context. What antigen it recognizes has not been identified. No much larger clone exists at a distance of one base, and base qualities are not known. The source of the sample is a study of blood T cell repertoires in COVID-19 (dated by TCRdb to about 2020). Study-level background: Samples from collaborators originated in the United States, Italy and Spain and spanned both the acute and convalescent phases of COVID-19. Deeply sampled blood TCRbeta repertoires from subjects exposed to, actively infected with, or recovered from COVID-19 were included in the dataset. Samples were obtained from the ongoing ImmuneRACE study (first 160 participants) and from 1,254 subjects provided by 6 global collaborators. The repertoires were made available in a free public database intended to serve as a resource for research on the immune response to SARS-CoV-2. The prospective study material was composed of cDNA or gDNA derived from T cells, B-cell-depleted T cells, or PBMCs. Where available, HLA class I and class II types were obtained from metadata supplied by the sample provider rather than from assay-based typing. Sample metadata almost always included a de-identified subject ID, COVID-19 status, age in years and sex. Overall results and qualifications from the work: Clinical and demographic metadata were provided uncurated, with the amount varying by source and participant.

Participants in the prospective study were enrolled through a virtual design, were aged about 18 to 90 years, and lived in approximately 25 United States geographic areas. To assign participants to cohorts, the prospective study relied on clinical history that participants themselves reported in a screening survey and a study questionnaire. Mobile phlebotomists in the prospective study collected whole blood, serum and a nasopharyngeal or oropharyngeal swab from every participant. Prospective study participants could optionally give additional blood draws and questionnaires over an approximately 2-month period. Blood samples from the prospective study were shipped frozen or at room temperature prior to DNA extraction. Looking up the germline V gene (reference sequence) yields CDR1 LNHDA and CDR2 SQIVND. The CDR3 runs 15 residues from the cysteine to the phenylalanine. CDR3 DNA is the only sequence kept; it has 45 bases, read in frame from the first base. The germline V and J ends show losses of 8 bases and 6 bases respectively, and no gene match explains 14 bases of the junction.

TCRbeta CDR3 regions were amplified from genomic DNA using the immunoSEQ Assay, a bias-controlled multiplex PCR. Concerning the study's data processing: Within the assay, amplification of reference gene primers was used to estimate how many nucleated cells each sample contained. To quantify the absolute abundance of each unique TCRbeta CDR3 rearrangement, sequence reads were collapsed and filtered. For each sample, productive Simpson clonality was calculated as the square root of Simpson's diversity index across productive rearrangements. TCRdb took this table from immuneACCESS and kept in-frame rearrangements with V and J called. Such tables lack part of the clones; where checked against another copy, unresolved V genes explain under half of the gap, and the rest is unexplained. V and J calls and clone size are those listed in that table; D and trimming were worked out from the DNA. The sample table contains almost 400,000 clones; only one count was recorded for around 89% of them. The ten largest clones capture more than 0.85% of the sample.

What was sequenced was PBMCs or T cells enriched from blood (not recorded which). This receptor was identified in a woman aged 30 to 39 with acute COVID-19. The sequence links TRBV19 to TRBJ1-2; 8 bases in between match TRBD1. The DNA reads TGTGCCAGTCGAACGCCCGCCAGGGGGCCTAATGGCTACACCTTC. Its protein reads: CASRTPARGPNGYTF.